A selection of T cell receptor beta chains follows, all from one sample in a study of T cells after yellow fever vaccination. One entry per CDR3 protein, called by TCRdb with MiXCR from the 5' RACE reads. The sample contains about 74,000 distinct CDR3 sequences, more than 5.5% of which appear only once. Sequences were derived from CD8+ T cells sorted from PBMCs, sampled 5 days after the first yellow fever vaccination. The receptors stem from a man between 18 and 35 years old who received the YFV17D yellow fever vaccine. Both conserved end residues are part of each CDR3. Where a row states a size, it is once, few, many or the class of an expanded clone; other rows omit it.

J,size,V,CDR3
TRBJ2-3,few,TRBV6-2/TRBV6-3,CASFGGDNTDTQYF
TRBJ2-5,NA,TRBV4-1,CASSQGAQETQYF
TRBJ2-1,NA,TRBV12-3/TRBV12-4,CASSVLSSYNEQFF
TRBJ1-1,few,TRBV4-1,CASSQAPLGSGVTEAFF
TRBJ2-3,NA,TRBV3-1,CASSQDWGGAGNTDTQYF
TRBJ2-7,NA,TRBV5-4,CASSPQDSSYEQYF
TRBJ2-5,few,TRBV5-4,CASSLAALAQEETQYF
TRBJ2-4,NA,TRBV19,CASKMAGMGIQYF
TRBJ2-7,NA,TRBV7-8,CASSPGHYEQYF
TRBJ2-5,NA,TRBV6-5,CASSYWGAQETQYF
TRBJ1-2,few,TRBV4-1,CASSQPRTDYGYTF
TRBJ1-5,few,TRBV19,CASSITGARNQPQHF
TRBJ2-3,once,TRBV3-1,CACCQGRLAEFTDTQYF
TRBJ2-3,NA,TRBV27,CASNIAGGTDTQYF
TRBJ2-1,many,TRBV11-1,CASSLRTSGGEWQFF
TRBJ2-3,once,TRBV6-5,CASSYSTQPKWDTQYF
TRBJ1-1,many,TRBV7-8,CASSLVVWAEAFF
TRBJ2-3,few,TRBV7-9,CASSVDLLSDTQYF
TRBJ2-7,few,TRBV20-1,CSARDTQGSDYEQYF
TRBJ2-7,NA,TRBV6-2/TRBV6-3,CASRGTTPSYEEQYF
TRBJ2-1,NA,TRBV7-9,CASSVSGGAMEQFF
TRBJ1-4,many,TRBV7-9,CASSLGGTGSNEKLFF
TRBJ1-2,many,TRBV6-5,CASSYWSGGTANYGYTF
TRBJ2-2,NA,TRBV5-5,CASSPEGANTGELFF
TRBJ1-4,few,TRBV20-1,CSAVEDREDEKLFF
TRBJ2-1,NA,TRBV9,CASSPSGVPYNEQFF
TRBJ2-2,NA,TRBV19,CASSDRRQGVGTGELFF
TRBJ1-1,NA,TRBV4-1,CASSQVGAGAMNTEAFF
TRBJ1-3,NA,TRBV15,CATSGSRGGNTIYF
TRBJ2-1,NA,TRBV18,CASSPSRKVNEQFF
TRBJ2-5,NA,TRBV11-2,CASSLGDGETQYF
TRBJ1-6,NA,TRBV12-3/TRBV12-4,CASRVADRATPLHF
TRBJ1-5,NA,TRBV11-2,CARSLVGKAHPFSNQPQHF
TRBJ2-3,NA,TRBV5-4,CASSFLWQATDTQYF
TRBJ2-7,many,TRBV4-2,CASSQGWGNSYEQYF
TRBJ2-2,many,TRBV10-3,CAIRATSSTGELFF
TRBJ2-2,few,TRBV7-9,CASSRTGTTGELFF
TRBJ1-1,few,TRBV19,CASSIDWDAEAFF
TRBJ1-6,NA,TRBV7-9,CASSLGGGPLHF
TRBJ2-1,NA,TRBV4-1,CASSPGRSSYNEQFF
TRBJ2-1,many,TRBV7-2,CASSLQLAGGREQFF
TRBJ1-4,few,TRBV11-2,CASSLGTGTNEKLFF
TRBJ2-1,NA,TRBV18,CASSPSGSGRHNEQFF
TRBJ2-4,many,TRBV12-3/TRBV12-4,CASSFPSGVKNIQYF